The 9 T cell receptor beta chains in this list originate from one sample, sequenced in a study of cytomegalovirus exposure and HLA in healthy donors (dated by TCRdb to 2015 to 2018). Library creation used the immunoSEQ multiplex PCR assay. Imported from immuneACCESS, the table was reduced by TCRdb to in-frame sequences with V and J called. These copies leave out some clones; in studies compared against another copy, an unresolved V gene accounts for under half, and the cause of the remainder is not known. The sample table lists some 130,000 clones, approximately 89% of them with a count of one. The ten biggest clones cover roughly 1.2% of the sample. Specimen: PBMCs. Source of these receptors: a woman younger than 30 in good health and CMV-seronegative.

This clone was observed a few times. The chain recombines TRBV7-3 with TRBJ2-1; D might be TRBD1 (6 bases). V shed 6 bases and J shed 6 bases, with 15 bases lying between them. The CDR3 covers 14 residues. Germline assignment: CDR1 SGHTA and CDR2 FQGTGA. CDR3: CASSHRDNFNEQFF. The DNA for the CDR3 is TGTGCCAGCAGTCATCGGGACAACTTCAATGAGCAGTTCTTC.

This chain links TRBV19 with TRBJ1-1, with 7 bases matching TRBD1. The CDR3 length is 13 residues. Germline CDR1 and CDR2: LNHDA and SQIVND (reference sequence). The ends lost 6 bases at V and 0 bases at J; junction bases unmatched: 1. The CDR3, as DNA: TGTGCCAGTAGGGGACAGCTGAACACTGAAGCTTTCTTT. The encoded protein is CASRGQLNTEAFF.

This rearrangement joins TRBV6-5 to TRBJ1-3; D remains ambiguous. V was cut by 5 bases and J by 0 bases, with 11 bases left in between. The V gene's germline CDR1 is MNHEY and CDR2 SVGAGI. The CDR3 sequence is 15 residues long. CDR3 sequence (DNA): TGTGCCAGCAGTCAACAGTTCAGCTCTGGAAACACCATATATTTT. Protein sequence: CASSQQFSSGNTIYF.

J is TRBJ2-5 and V is TRBV5-1; possible D gene TRBD1, 5 bases. CDR1 and CDR2 (germline): SGHRS, YFSETQ. The CDR3 has 13 residues. Trimming stripped 3 bases from V and 7 bases from J, with 13 bases between. For the CDR3, the DNA is TGCGCCAGCAGCTCCGACCTAAGGGGGACCCAGTACTTC. Translated, it gives CASSSDLRGTQYF.

This chain uses TRBV5-5 with TRBJ1-3, with D possibly being TRBD1 (6 bases). With 4 bases removed from V and 4 bases from J, the gap between germline ends came to 18 bases. The CDR3 contains 16 residues. Germline V CDR1 and CDR2: SGHKS, YYEKEE (reference sequence). The CDR3 loop is CASSQTDRTGGNTIYF. The CDR3 DNA follows: TGTGCCAGCAGCCAAACCGACAGGACGGGGGGAAACACCATATATTTT.

The rearrangement uses TRBV6-1 and TRBJ1-3; maybe TRBD1 (5 bases). Trimming stripped 2 bases from V and 2 bases from J, with 10 bases between. CDR3 length equals 15 residues. The germline V gene encodes CDR1 MNHNS and CDR2 SASEGT. The CDR3 nucleotides read TGTGCCAGCAGTGAATTTGGACAAACTGGAAACACCATATATTTT. Its translation: CASSEFGQTGNTIYF.

Here the CDR3 reads CASSYGLLNTGELFF. The CDR3 region has the DNA TGTGCCAGCAGTTACGGACTTTTGAACACCGGGGAGCTGTTTTTT. The V and J genes are TRBV6-5 and TRBJ2-2; maybe TRBD2 (5 bases). Trimming pared 2 bases from V and 1 base from J, leaving 8 bases between. The length of the CDR3 is 15 residues. Looked up from germline, CDR1 is MNHEY and CDR2 is SVGAGI.

The rearrangement links TRBV18 to TRBJ1-5; D might be TRBD1 (5 bases). The CDR3 is made up of 15 amino acids. CDR1 is KGHSH, CDR2 LQKENI, per germline. V was shortened by 4 bases and J by 0 bases, with 10 bases between the two germline ends. The CDR3 region has the DNA TGTGCCAGCTCACGGGGGGTAGCTAGCAATCAGCCCCAGCATTTT. Amino acid sequence: CASSRGVASNQPQHF.

The rearrangement links TRBV12-5 to TRBJ2-1; weak D call: TRBD1 (5 bases). The CDR3 consists of 19 residues. Per the germline V gene, CDR1 is LGHNT and CDR2 is FRNRAP. Trimming removed 0 bases at V and 4 bases at J, with 22 bases between. CDR3 sequence: CASGLVRGEPNNKYNEQFF. The CDR3 bases are TGTGCTAGTGGTTTGGTAAGGGGCGAACCAAACAATAAATACAATGAGCAGTTCTTC.